This is a list of T cell receptor beta chains from one sample in a study of blood T cell repertoires in COVID-19. Clones were read by immunoSEQ multiplex PCR, and TCRdb kept only the in-frame ones, dropping some. The table has about 250,000 clones, roughly 84% seen once. Sequencing was performed on peripheral blood. These receptors were collected from a middle-aged woman who had recovered from COVID-19. Both conserved end residues are part of each CDR3. The D gene is left open where the match is weak. Clone size is not always given. Where it is, it says once, few, many or a class for expanded clones.

clone_size d_call j_call v_call cdr3_aa cdr3_nt
. . TRBJ1-2 TRBV5-6 CASSSDRYGYTF TGTGCCAGCAGCTCGGACAGATATGGCTACACCTTC
once TRBD1 TRBJ1-5 TRBV27 CASSLRGGRGPQHF TGTGCCAGCAGTTTAAGAGGGGGCAGGGGGCCCCAGCATTTT
. . TRBJ1-5 TRBV12-5 CASGLGQARQPQHF TGTGCTAGTGGTTTGGGGCAGGCTCGGCAGCCCCAGCATTTT
few TRBD2 TRBJ2-2 TRBV9 CASSFRGLAGPGELFF TGTGCCAGCAGCTTTAGGGGACTAGCGGGACCCGGGGAGCTGTTTTTT
few TRBD1 TRBJ2-7 TRBV3-1/TRBV3-2 CASSFSKNRGIEQYF TGTGCCAGCAGTTTCAGCAAAAACAGGGGAATCGAGCAGTACTTC
. . TRBJ1-4 TRBV10-3 CATGGGEGEKLFF TGTGCCACCGGGGGGGGTGAAGGGGAAAAACTGTTTTTT
. TRBD1 TRBJ2-7 TRBV5-6 CASSSGQGISYEQYF TGTGCCAGCAGCTCGGGACAGGGGATATCCTACGAGCAGTACTTC
. . TRBJ1-1 TRBV29-1 CSVELTEAEAFF TGCAGCGTTGAACTAACGGAGGCTGAAGCTTTCTTT
. TRBD1 TRBJ1-2 TRBV29-1 CSGGQGNYGYTF TGCAGCGGGGGACAGGGGAACTATGGCTACACCTTC
. . TRBJ2-6 TRBV6-1 CASSEPTSGASGANVLTF TGTGCCAGCAGTGAACCCACGTCGGGAGCCTCTGGGGCCAACGTCCTGACTTTC
. TRBD1 TRBJ1-2 TRBV15 CATSGRQGLFYGYTF TGTGCCACCAGCGGAAGACAGGGCCTCTTCTATGGCTACACCTTC
. . TRBJ1-5 TRBV6-2/TRBV6-3 CASSGQTVSYSNQPQHF TGTGCCAGCAGTGGGCAGACCGTAAGTTATAGCAATCAGCCCCAGCATTTT
. . TRBJ1-5 TRBV2 CASSETGVQPQHF TGTGCCAGCAGTGAAACAGGAGTACAGCCCCAGCATTTT
once TRBD1 TRBJ1-6 TRBV9 CASSVATGTANSPLHF TGTGCCAGCAGCGTAGCTACAGGGACAGCGAATTCACCCCTCCACTTT
. TRBD1 TRBJ2-7 TRBV5-5 CASSPLNRGQSYEQYF TGTGCCAGCAGCCCCCTGAACAGGGGGCAATCCTACGAGCAGTACTTC
. TRBD2 TRBJ2-1 TRBV2 CASSEGGTSGRAFFF TGTGCCAGCAGCGAAGGCGGGACTAGCGGGAGGGCCTTCTTCTTC
. TRBD2 TRBJ2-7 TRBV3-1/TRBV3-2 CASRAGLFNEQYF TGTGCCAGCAGAGCGGGACTATTTAACGAGCAGTACTTC
. . TRBJ2-7 TRBV2 CASSDPPRYYEQYF TGTGCCAGCAGTGATCCACCGCGATACTACGAGCAGTACTTC
. TRBD1 TRBJ2-7 TRBV5-1 CASTPQGASYEQYF TGCGCCAGCACCCCTCAGGGGGCGTCCTACGAGCAGTACTTC
. . TRBJ1-3 TRBV4-2 CASSQDGLRGAGNTIYF TGTGCCAGCAGCCAAGATGGACTCCGGGGGGCTGGAAACACCATATATTTT
few TRBD1 TRBJ1-5 TRBV9 CASSGTGRNQPQHF TGTGCCAGCAGCGGGACAGGGCGCAATCAGCCCCAGCATTTT
. TRBD1 TRBJ1-1 TRBV7-2 CASSRTLIGLRTGAFF TGTGCCAGCAGCCGCACCCTAATTGGCCTCCGGACAGGGGCTTTCTTT
once TRBD1 TRBJ2-7 TRBV18 CASSPTGGIYEQYF TGTGCCAGCTCACCGACAGGGGGGATCTACGAGCAGTACTTC
few . TRBJ1-6 TRBV6-2/TRBV6-3 CASSGGDPRSSYNSPLHF TGTGCCAGCAGTGGCGGTGACCCAAGGAGCTCCTATAATTCACCCCTCCACTTT
. TRBD1 TRBJ2-7 TRBV12-3/TRBV12-4 CASSPTGGREQYF TGTGCCAGCAGTCCAACAGGGGGCCGCGAGCAGTACTTC
. . TRBJ2-7 TRBV3-1/TRBV3-2 CASSQGTGGFYEQYF TGTGCCAGCAGCCAGGGGACTGGGGGGTTCTACGAGCAGTACTTC